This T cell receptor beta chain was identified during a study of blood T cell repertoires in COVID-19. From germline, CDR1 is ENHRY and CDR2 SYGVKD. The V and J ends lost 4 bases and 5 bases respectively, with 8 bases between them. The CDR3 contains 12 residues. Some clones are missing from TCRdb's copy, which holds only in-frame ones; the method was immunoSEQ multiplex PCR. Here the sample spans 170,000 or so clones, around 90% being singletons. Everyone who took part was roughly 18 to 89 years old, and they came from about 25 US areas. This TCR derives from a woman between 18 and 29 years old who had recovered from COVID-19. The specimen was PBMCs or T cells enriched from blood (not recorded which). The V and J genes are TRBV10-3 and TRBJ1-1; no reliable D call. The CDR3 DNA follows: TGTGCCATCAGTGGATCCGGGACTGAAGCTTTCTTT. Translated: CAISGSGTEAFF.